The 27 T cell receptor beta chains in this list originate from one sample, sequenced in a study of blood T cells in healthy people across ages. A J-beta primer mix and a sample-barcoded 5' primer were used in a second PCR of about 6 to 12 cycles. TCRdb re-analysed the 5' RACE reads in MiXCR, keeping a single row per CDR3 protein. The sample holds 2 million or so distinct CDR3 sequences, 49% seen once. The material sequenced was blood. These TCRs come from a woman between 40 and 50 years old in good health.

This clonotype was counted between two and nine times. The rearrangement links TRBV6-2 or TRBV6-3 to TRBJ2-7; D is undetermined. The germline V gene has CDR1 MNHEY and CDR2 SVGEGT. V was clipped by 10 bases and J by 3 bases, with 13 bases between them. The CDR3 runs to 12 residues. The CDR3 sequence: CATSIQVYEQYF. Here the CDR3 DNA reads TGTGCCACTTCAATTCAGGTCTACGAGCAGTACTTC.

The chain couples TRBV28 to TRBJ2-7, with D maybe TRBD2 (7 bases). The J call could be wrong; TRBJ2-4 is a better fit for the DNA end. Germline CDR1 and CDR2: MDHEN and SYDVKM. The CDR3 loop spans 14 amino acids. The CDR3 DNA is TGTGCCAGCAGTAGAATGGGAGGGGGAAACATTCAGTACTTC. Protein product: CASSRMGGGNIQYF.

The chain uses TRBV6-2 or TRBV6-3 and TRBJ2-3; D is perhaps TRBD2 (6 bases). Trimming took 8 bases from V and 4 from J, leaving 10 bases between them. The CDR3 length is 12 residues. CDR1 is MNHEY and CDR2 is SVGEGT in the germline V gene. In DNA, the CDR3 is TGTGCCAGCGCGGGGTTGGCAGATACGCAGTATTTT. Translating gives CASAGLADTQYF.

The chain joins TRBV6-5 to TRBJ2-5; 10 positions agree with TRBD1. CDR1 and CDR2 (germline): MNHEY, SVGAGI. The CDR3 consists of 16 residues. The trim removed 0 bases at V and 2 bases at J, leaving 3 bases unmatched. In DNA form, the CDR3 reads TGTGCCAGCAGTTACTCCGGGACAGGGGTTCAAGAGACCCAGTACTTC. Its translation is CASSYSGTGVQETQYF.

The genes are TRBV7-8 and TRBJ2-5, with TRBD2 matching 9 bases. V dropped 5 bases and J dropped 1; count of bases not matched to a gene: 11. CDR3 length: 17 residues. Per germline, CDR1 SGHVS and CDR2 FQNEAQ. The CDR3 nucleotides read TGTGCCAGCAGCCTCCCGACTAGCGGCCCCTCCCAAGAGACCCAGTACTTC. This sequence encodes CASSLPTSGPSQETQYF.

The CDR3 here is CASSYRDRDLDGYTF. Here the CDR3 DNA reads TGCGCCAGCAGCTACCGGGACAGGGACTTGGATGGCTACACCTTC. This rearrangement joins TRBV4-1 to TRBJ1-2; 9 nucleotides align to TRBD1. Trimming removed 5 bases from V and 6 bases from J; junction bases left unmatched: 10. CDR3 length: 15 residues. Germline values: CDR1 MGHRA, CDR2 YSYEKL.

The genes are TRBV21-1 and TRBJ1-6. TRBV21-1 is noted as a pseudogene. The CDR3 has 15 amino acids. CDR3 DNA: TGTGCCAGCAGCAAATGCATAGGGAATAATTCACCCCTCCACTTT. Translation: CASSKCIGNNSPLHF.

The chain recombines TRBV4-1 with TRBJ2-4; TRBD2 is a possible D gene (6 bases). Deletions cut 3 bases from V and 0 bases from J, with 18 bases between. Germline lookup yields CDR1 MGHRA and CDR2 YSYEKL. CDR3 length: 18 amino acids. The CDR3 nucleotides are TGCGCCAGCAGCCATAATCCCGGCGGGGTTCTAGCCAAAAACATTCAGTACTTC. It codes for CASSHNPGGVLAKNIQYF.

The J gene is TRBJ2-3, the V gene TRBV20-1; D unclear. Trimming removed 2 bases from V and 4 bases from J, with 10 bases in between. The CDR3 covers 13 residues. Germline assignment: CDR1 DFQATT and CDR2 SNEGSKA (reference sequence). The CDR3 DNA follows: TGCAGTGCTAGAAGGTTCGCCGCAGATACGCAGTATTTT. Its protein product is CSARRFAADTQYF.

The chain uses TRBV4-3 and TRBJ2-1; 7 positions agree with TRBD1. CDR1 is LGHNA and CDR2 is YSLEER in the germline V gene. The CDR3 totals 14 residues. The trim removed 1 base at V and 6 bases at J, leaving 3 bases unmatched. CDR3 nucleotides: TGCGCCAGCAGCCAAGCCCCAGGGGGCAATGAGCAGTTCTTC. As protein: CASSQAPGGNEQFF.

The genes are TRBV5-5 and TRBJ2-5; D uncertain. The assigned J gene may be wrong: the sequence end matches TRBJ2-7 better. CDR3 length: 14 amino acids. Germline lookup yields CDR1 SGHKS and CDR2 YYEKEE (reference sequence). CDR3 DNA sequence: TGTGCCAGCAGCCACTCGGCCGTCTTCGTCGAGCAGTACTTC. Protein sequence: CASSHSAVFVEQYF.

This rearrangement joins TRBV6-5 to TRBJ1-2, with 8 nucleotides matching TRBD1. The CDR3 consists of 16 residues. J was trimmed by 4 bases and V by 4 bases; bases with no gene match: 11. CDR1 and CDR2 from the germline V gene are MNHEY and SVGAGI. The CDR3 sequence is CASSSHGQGGSYGYTF. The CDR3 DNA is TGTGCCAGCAGTTCCCACGGACAGGGTGGGAGCTATGGCTACACCTTC.

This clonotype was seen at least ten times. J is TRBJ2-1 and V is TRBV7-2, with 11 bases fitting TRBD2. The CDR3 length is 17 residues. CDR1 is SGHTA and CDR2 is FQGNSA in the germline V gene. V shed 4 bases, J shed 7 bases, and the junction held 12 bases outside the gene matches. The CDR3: CASSYDVAGGLRNEQFF. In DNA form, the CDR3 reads TGTGCCAGCAGCTACGATGTAGCGGGGGGGCTTAGGAATGAGCAGTTCTTC.

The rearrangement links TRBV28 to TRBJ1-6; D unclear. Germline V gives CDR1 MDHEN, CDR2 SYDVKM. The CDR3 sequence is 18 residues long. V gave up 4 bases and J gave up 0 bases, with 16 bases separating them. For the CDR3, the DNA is TGTGCCAGCAGTTCACGCCGGGCCGGGAGCTCCTATAATTCACCCCTCCACTTT. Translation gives CASSSRRAGSSYNSPLHF.

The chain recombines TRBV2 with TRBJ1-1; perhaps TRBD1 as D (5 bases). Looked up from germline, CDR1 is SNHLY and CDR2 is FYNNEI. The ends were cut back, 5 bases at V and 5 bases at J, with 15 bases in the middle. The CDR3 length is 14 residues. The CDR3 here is CASSSKWGGTEAFF. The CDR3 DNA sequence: TGTGCCAGCAGTTCTAAGTGGGGGGGAACTGAAGCTTTCTTT. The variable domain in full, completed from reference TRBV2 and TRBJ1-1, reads EPEVTQTPSHQVTQMGQEVILRCVPISNHLYFYWYRQILGQKVEFLVSFYNNEISEKSEIFDDQFSVERPDGSNFTLKIRSTKLEDSAMYFCASSSKWGGTEAFFGQGTRLTVV.

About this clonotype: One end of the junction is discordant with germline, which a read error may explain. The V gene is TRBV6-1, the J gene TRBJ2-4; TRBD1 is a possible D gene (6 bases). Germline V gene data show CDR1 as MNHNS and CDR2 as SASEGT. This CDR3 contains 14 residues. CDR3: CANSRPPPTGSLYF. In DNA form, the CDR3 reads TGTGCCAACAGTCGCCCGCCCCCGACAGGATCCCTGTACTTC.

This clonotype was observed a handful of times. The CDR3 region is CASSSETDRETQYF. As DNA, the CDR3 is TGTGCCAGCAGCTCGGAGACAGACAGGGAAACGCAGTATTTT. The rearrangement links TRBV7-9 to TRBJ2-3; 7 nucleotides agree with TRBD1. The germline V gene encodes CDR1 SEHNR and CDR2 FQNEAQ (reference sequence). There are 14 residues in the CDR3. V lost 4 bases, J lost 9 bases, and 10 bases stayed unmatched.

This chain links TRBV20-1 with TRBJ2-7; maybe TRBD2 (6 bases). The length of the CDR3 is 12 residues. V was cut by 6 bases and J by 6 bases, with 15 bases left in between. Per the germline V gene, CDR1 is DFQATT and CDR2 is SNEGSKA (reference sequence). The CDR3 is CSAPGESPEQYF. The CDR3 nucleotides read TGCAGTGCCCCGGGGGAAAGTCCCGAGCAGTACTTC.

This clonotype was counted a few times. The CDR3 protein is CASSSRDSSYNSPLHF. In DNA, the CDR3 is TGTGCCAGCAGCTCCCGGGACAGCTCCTATAATTCACCCCTCCACTTT. The chain joins TRBV7-2 to TRBJ1-6, with TRBD1 identical over 7 bases. The V gene end was trimmed by 4 bases and the J gene end by 0 bases; junction bases not matched to a gene: 3. CDR3 length: 16 amino acids. The germline V gene encodes CDR1 SGHTA and CDR2 FQGNSA.

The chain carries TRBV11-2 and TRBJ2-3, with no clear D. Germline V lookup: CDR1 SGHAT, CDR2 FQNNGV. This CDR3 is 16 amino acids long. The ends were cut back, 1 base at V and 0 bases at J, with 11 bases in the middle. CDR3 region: CASSLGVGFSTDTQYF. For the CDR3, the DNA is TGTGCCAGCAGCTTAGGGGTGGGATTTAGCACAGATACGCAGTATTTT.

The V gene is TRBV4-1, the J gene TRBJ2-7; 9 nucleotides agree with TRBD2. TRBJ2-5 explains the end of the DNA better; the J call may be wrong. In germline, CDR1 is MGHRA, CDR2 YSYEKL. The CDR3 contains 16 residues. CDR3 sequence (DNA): TGCGCCAGCAGCCAAGGGCTAGCGGGGTCGTTGGGGACCCAGTACTTC. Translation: CASSQGLAGSLGTQYF.

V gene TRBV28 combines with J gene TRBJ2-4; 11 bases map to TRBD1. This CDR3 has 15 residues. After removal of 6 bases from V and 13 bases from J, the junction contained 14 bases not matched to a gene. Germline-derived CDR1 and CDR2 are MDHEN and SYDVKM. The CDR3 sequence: CASSPGTGGIYKQYF. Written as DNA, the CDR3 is TGTGCCAGCAGCCCCGGGACAGGGGGAATTTACAAGCAGTACTTC.

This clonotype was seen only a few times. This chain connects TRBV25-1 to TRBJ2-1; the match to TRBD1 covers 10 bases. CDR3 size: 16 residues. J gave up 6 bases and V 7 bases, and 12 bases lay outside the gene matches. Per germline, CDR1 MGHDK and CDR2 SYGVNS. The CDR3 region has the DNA TGTGCCAGCACCCCGGGGGACAGGGGTTCCCTCAATGAGCAGTTCTTC. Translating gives CASTPGDRGSLNEQFF.

Here the CDR3 reads CASREPEHGYTF. The CDR3 nucleotides are TGTGCCAGCAGGGAGCCCGAACATGGCTACACCTTC. The chain combines TRBV9 with TRBJ1-2, with D unclear. The V gene's germline CDR1 is SGDLS and CDR2 YYNGEE. Trimming left V 5 bases short and J 6 bases short, with 11 bases between. The CDR3 runs 12 residues.

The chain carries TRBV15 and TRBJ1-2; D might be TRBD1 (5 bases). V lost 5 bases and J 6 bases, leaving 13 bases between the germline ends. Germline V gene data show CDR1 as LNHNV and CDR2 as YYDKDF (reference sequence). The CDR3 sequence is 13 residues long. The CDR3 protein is CATSATGYNGYTF. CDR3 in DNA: TGTGCCACCAGCGCCACAGGATACAATGGCTACACCTTC.

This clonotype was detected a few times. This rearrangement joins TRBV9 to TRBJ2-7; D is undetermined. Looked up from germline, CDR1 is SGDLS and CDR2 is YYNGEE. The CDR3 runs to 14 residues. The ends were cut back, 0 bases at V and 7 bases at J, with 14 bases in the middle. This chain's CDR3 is CASSVDPGAGEQYF. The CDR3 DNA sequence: TGTGCCAGCAGCGTAGATCCAGGCGCTGGGGAGCAGTACTTC.

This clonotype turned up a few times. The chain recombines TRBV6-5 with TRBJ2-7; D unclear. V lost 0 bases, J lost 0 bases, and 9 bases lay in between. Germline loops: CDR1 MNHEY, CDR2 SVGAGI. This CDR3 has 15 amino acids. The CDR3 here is CASSYSQVSSYEQYF. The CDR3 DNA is TGTGCCAGCAGTTACTCTCAGGTCAGCTCCTACGAGCAGTACTTC.